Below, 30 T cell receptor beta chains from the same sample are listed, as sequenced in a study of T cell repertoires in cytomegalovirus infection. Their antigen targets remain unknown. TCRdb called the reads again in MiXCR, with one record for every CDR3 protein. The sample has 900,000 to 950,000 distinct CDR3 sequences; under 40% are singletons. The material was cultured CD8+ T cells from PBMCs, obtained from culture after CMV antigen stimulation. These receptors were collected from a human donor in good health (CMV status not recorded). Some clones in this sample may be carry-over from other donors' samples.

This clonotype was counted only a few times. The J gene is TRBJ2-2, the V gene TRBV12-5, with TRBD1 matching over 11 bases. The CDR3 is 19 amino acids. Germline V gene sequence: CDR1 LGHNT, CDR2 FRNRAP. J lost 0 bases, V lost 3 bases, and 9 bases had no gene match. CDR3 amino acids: CASGLWTGGSDANTGELFF. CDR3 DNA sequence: TGTGCTAGTGGTTTATGGACAGGGGGCTCAGATGCGAACACCGGGGAGCTGTTTTTT.

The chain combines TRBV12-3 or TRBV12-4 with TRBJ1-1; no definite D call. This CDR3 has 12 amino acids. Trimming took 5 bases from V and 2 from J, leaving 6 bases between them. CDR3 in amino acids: CASSQRNTEAFF. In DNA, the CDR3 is TGTGCCAGCAGTCAAAGAAACACTGAAGCTTTCTTT.

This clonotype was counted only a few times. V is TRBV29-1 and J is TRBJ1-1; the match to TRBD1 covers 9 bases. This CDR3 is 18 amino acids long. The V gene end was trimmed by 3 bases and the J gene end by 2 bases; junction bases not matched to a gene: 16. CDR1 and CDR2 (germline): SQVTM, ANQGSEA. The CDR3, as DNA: TGCAGCGTTGAGGGCCGGGACAGGGATGGGGGCAAAAACACTGAAGCTTTCTTT. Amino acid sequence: CSVEGRDRDGGKNTEAFF.

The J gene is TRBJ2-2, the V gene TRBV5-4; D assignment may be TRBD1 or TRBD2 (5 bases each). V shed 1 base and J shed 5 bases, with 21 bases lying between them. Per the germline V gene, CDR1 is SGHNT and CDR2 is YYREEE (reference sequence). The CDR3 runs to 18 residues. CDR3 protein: CASSLSSLGLLGTGELFF. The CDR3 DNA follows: TGTGCCAGCAGCTTGTCTAGCTTGGGGCTCCTGGGGACCGGGGAGCTGTTTTTT.

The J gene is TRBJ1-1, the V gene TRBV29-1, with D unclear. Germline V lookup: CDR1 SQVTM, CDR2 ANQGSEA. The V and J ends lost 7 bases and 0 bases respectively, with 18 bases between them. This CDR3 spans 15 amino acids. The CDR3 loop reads CSANSANSLNTEAFF. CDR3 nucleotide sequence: TGCAGCGCCAATTCGGCCAACAGTCTGAACACTGAAGCTTTCTTT.

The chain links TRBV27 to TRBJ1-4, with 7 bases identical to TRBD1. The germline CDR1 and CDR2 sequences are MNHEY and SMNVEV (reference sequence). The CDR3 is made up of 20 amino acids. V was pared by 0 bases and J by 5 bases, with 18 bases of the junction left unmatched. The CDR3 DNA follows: TGTGCCAGCAGTTTATCAGTGCGACAGGGCGGTCGTATAAGGAATGAAAAACTGTTTTTT. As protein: CASSLSVRQGGRIRNEKLFF.

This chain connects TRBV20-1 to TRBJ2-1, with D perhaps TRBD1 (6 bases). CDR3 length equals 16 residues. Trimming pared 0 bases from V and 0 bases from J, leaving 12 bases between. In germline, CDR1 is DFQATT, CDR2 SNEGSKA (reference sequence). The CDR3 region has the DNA TGCAGTGCTAGAGAGGGGGCTGGAAGCTCCTACAATGAGCAGTTCTTC. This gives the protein CSAREGAGSSYNEQFF.

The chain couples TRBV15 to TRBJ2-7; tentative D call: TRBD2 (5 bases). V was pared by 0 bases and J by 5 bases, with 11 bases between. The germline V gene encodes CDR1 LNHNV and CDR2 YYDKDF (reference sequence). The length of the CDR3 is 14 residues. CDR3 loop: CATSRDPGFHEQYV. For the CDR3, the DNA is TGTGCCACCAGCAGAGATCCGGGGTTCCACGAGCAGTACGTC.

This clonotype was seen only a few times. CDR3 region: CASGLQTGSPSNTGELFF. The CDR3 bases are TGTGCTAGTGGTTTGCAGACAGGGAGCCCATCGAACACCGGGGAGCTGTTTTTT. This chain uses TRBV12-5 with TRBJ2-2, with TRBD1 matching 7 bases. CDR3 length: 18 residues. The V gene end was trimmed by 2 bases and the J gene end by 0 bases; junction bases not matched to a gene: 9. CDR1 is LGHNT, CDR2 FRNRAP, per germline.

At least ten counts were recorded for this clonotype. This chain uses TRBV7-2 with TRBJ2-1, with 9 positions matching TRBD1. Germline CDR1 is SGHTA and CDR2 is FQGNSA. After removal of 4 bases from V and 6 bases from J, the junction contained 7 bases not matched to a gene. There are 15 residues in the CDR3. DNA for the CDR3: TGTGCCAGCAGCTCCCGGGACAGGGCTGGCAATGAGCAGTTCTTC. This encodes CASSSRDRAGNEQFF.

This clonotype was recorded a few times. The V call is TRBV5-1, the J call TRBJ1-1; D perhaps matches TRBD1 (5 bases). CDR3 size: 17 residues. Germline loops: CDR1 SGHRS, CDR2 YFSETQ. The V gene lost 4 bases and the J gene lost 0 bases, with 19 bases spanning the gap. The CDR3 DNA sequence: TGCGCCAGCAGCGAGGGACTCATCAAGGGTTTGAACACTGAAGCTTTCTTT. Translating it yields CASSEGLIKGLNTEAFF.

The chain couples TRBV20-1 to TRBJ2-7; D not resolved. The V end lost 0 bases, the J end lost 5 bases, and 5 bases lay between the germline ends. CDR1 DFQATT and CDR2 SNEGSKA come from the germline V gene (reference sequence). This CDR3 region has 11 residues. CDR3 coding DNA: TGCAGTGCTAGAGAGTTCCACGAGCAGTACGTC. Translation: CSAREFHEQYV.

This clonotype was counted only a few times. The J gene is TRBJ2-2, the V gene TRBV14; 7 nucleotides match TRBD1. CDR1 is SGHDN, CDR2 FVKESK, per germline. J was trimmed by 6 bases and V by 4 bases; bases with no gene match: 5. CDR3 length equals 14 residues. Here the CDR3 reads CASSRDSWSGELFF. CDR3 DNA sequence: TGTGCCAGCAGCCGGGACAGTTGGTCCGGGGAGCTGTTTTTT. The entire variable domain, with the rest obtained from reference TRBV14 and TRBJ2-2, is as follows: EAGVTQFPSHSVIEKGQTVTLRCDPISGHDNLYWYRRVMGKEIKFLLHFVKESKQDESGMPNNRFLAERTGGTYSTLKVQPAELEDSGVYFCASSRDSWSGELFFGEGSRLTVL.

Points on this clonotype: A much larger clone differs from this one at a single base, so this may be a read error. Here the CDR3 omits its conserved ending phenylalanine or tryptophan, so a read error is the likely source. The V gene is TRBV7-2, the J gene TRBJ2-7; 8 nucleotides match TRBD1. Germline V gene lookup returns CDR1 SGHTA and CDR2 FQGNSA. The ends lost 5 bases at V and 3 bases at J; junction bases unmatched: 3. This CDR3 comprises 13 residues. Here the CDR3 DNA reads TGTGCCAGCAGCACACAGGGGGTCTACGAGCAGTACTAC. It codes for CASSTQGVYEQYY.

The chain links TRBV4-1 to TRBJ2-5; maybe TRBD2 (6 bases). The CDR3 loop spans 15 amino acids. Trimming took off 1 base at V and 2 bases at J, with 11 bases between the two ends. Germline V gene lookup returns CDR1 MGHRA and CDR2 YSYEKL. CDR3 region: CASSQAGGLQETQYF. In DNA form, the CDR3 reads TGCGCCAGCAGCCAAGCCGGGGGATTACAAGAGACCCAGTACTTC.

The CDR3 DNA is TGTGCCAGCAGCTTAGTCAAGGCTAGCGGGGGGGCCATTGAGCAGTTCTTC. The encoded protein is CASSLVKASGGAIEQFF. The rearrangement joins TRBV7-2 to TRBJ2-1, with 12 bases lining up with TRBD2. Germline V gives CDR1 SGHTA, CDR2 FQGNSA. With 1 base clipped from V and 9 bases from J, the junction kept 10 bases outside the gene matches. CDR3 length: 17 residues.

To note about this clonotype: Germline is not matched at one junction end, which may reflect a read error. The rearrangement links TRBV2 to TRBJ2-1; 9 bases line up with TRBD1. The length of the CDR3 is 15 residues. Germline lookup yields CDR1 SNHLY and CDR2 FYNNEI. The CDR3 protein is CTSLNSGTGHNEQFF. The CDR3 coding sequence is TGTACCAGCCTCAACTCAGGGACAGGGCACAATGAGCAGTTCTTC.

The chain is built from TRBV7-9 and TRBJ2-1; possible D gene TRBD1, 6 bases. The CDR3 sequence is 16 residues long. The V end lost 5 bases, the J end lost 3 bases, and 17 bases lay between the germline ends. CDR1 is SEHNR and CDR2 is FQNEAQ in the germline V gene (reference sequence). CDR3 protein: CASSPAGAADYNEQFF. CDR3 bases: TGTGCCAGCAGCCCAGCAGGGGCGGCCGACTACAATGAGCAGTTCTTC. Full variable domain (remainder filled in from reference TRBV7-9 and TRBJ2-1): DTGVSQNPRHKITKRGQNVTFRCDPISEHNRLYWYRQTLGQGPEFLTYFQNEAQLEKSRLLSDRFSAERPKGSFSTLEIQRTEQGDSAMYLCASSPAGAADYNEQFFGPGTRLTVL.

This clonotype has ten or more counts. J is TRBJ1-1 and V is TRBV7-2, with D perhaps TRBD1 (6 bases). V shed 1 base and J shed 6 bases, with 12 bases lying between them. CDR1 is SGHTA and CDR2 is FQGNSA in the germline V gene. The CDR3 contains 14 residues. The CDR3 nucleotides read TGTGCCAGCAGCTTAGTCGCAGGGGAGGCTGAAGCTTTCTTT. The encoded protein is CASSLVAGEAEAFF.

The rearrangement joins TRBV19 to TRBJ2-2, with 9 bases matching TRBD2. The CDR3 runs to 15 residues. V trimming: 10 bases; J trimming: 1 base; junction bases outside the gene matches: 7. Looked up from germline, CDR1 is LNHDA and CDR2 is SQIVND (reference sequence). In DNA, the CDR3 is TGTGCCACAGCGGGGGGACCTCTGAACACCGGGGAGCTGTTTTTT. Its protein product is CATAGGPLNTGELFF.

In DNA form, the CDR3 reads TGTGCCAGCAGTTACTCGTACGGAAGGGTAGGAGAAAAACTGTTTTTT. Protein sequence: CASSYSYGRVGEKLFF. This chain uses TRBV6-5 with TRBJ1-4; the D is unclear. Germline CDR1 MNHEY, CDR2 SVGAGI. Trimming took 0 bases from V and 8 from J, leaving 16 bases between them. This CDR3 spans 16 amino acids.

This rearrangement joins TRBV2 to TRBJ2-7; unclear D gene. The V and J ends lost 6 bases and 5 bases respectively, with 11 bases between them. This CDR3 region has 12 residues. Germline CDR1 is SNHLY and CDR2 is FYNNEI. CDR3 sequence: CASSVRTHEQYF. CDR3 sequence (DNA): TGTGCCAGCAGCGTAAGGACCCACGAGCAGTACTTC.

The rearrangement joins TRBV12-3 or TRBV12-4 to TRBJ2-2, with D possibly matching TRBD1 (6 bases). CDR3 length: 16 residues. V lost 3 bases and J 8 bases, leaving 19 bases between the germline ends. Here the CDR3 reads CASSFRGRGIAGELFF. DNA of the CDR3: TGTGCCAGCAGTTTTAGGGGCAGGGGCATTGCTGGGGAGCTGTTTTTT.

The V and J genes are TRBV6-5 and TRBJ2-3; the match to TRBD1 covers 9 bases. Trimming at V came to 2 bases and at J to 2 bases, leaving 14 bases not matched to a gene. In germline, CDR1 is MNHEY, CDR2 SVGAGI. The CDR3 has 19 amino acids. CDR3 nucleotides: TGTGCCAGCAGTTACCTATACAGGGGGCCCAGACTTATCACAGATACGCAGTATTTT. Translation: CASSYLYRGPRLITDTQYF.

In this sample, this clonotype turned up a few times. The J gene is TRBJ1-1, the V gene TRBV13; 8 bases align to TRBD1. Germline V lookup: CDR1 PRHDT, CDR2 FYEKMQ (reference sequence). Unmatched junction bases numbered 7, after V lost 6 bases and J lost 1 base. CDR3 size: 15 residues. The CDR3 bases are TGTGCCAGCAGACCTGCGGGACAGGCGAACACTGAAGCTTTCTTT. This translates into CASRPAGQANTEAFF.

Here the CDR3 DNA reads TGTGCCAGCAGTTTTTCCCCTCCCGGGACAGGACGGGAAAACGAGCAGTACGTC. Residues: CASSFSPPGTGRENEQYV. The V gene is TRBV6-8, the J gene TRBJ2-7; 8 bases are shared with TRBD1. CDR1 and CDR2 from the germline V gene are MNHGY and SAAAGT. Trimming cost V 4 bases and J 5 bases; bases outside gene matches: 19. This CDR3 spans 18 amino acids.

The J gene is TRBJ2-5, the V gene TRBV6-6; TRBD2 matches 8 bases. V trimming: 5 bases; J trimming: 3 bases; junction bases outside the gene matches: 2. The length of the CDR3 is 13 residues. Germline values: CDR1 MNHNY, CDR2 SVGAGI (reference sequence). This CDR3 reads CASSSGSKETQYF. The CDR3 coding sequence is TGTGCCAGCAGTAGCGGGAGCAAAGAGACCCAGTACTTC.

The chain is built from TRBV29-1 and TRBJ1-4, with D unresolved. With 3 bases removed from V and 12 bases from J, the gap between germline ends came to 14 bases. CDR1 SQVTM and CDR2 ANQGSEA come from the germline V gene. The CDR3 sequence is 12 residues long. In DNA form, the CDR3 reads TGCAGCGTTGACGGACCCTTCCAGGAACTGTTTTTT. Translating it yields CSVDGPFQELFF.

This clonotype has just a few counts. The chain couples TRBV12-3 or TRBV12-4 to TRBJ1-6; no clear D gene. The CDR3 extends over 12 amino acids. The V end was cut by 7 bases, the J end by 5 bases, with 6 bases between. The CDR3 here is CASKGNNSPLHF. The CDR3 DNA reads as TGTGCCAGCAAGGGCAATAATTCACCCCTCCACTTT.

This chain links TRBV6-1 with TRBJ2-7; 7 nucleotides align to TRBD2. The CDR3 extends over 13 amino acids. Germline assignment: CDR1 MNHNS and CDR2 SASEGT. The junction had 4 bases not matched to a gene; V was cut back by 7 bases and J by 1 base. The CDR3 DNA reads TGTGCCAGCACCGGACTAGAATCCTACGAGCAGTACGTC. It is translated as CASTGLESYEQYV.